Each of the 22 T cell receptor beta chains below was sequenced from the same sample in a study of blood T cell repertoires in COVID-19. TCRdb's copy holds only in-frame clones and misses some; the assay was immunoSEQ multiplex PCR. The sample lists more than 200,000 clones, less than 90% occurring once. Sequences were obtained from peripheral blood. Receptors originate from a woman aged 70-85 years with active or convalescent COVID-19.

The J gene is TRBJ1-4, the V gene TRBV28, with D unclear. The V end was cut by 7 bases, the J end by 7 bases, with 13 bases between. Germline loops: CDR1 MDHEN, CDR2 SYDVKM. The CDR3 spans 13 residues. The CDR3: CASIRGKGEKLFF. DNA of the CDR3: TGTGCCAGCATACGGGGTAAAGGTGAAAAACTGTTTTTT.

DNA for the CDR3: TGTGCCAGCAGTGCGGGACAGGGAGATCAGCCCCAGCATTTT. As protein: CASSAGQGDQPQHF. The rearrangement links TRBV2 to TRBJ1-5; 9 nucleotides line up with TRBD1. The CDR3 sequence is 14 residues long. CDR1 SNHLY and CDR2 FYNNEI come from the germline V gene. The junction had 3 bases not matched to a gene; V was cut back by 4 bases and J by 5 bases.

This sequence joins TRBV6-4 and TRBJ2-1; TRBD2 is a possible D gene (6 bases). V shed 4 bases and J shed 0 bases, with 19 bases lying between them. This CDR3 comprises 18 residues. Germline V gives CDR1 MRHNA, CDR2 SNTAGT. CDR3 loop: CASSASPGVASSYNEQFF. Here the CDR3 DNA reads TGTGCCAGCAGTGCATCTCCGGGGGTAGCGAGCTCCTACAATGAGCAGTTCTTC.

V usage is TRBV7-8 and J usage is TRBJ1-3; TRBD1 aligns across 7 bases. J gave up 4 bases and V 5 bases, and 8 bases lay outside the gene matches. CDR1 is SGHVS and CDR2 is FQNEAQ in the germline V gene. The CDR3 spans 15 residues. CDR3: CASSANRGGGNTIYF. As DNA, the CDR3 is TGTGCCAGCAGCGCCAACAGGGGTGGGGGAAACACCATATATTTT.

This rearrangement joins TRBV9 to TRBJ1-1; D possibly corresponds to TRBD1 (5 bases). V lost 3 bases to trimming and J lost 4 bases, with 10 bases between them. The CDR3 spans 13 residues. Per the germline V gene, CDR1 is SGDLS and CDR2 is YYNGEE. This CDR3 reads CASSAQVSTEAFF. DNA for the CDR3: TGTGCCAGCAGCGCACAGGTTTCCACTGAAGCTTTCTTT. The full variable domain, rest sourced from reference TRBV9 and TRBJ1-1, is DSGVTQTPKHLITATGQRVTLRCSPRSGDLSVYWYQQSLDQGLQFLIQYYNGEERAKGNILERFSAQQFPDLHSELNLSSLELGDSALYFCASSAQVSTEAFFGQGTRLTVV.

The V and J genes are TRBV14 and TRBJ1-4, with D possibly being TRBD1 (6 bases). The V and J ends lost 0 bases and 0 bases respectively, with 20 bases between them. Germline-derived CDR1 and CDR2 are SGHDN and FVKESK. There are 20 residues in the CDR3. CDR3 sequence reads: CASSQDNPRGYRATNEKLFF. For the CDR3, the DNA is TGTGCCAGCAGCCAAGACAATCCCAGGGGCTACCGGGCAACTAATGAAAAACTGTTTTTT.

This CDR3 is CASSYSKWASGSQETQYF. The CDR3 bases are TGTGCCAGCAGTTACTCGAAATGGGCTAGCGGGAGTCAAGAGACCCAGTACTTC. The chain carries TRBV6-2 or TRBV6-3 and TRBJ2-5; TRBD2 matches at 10 bases. Germline V CDR1 and CDR2: MNHEY, SVGEGT. This CDR3 has 18 amino acids. The V segment lost 0 bases and the J segment 2 bases; nucleotides outside the gene matches: 9.

The chain links TRBV9 to TRBJ1-1; a weak D match, TRBD1 (6 bases). CDR3 length: 13 residues. Deletions cut 4 bases from V and 11 bases from J, with 18 bases between. Germline CDR1 is SGDLS and CDR2 is YYNGEE. The CDR3 is CASSPLSVGGAFF. The DNA for the CDR3 is TGTGCCAGCAGCCCCCTTTCGGTTGGGGGCGCTTTCTTT.

The chain couples TRBV10-3 to TRBJ2-2; TRBD1 agrees at 8 bases. Trimming took 10 bases from V and 3 from J; bases not matched to a gene: 7. The CDR3 sequence is 14 residues long. CDR1 is ENHRY, CDR2 SYGVKD, per germline. The CDR3: CATHGQGYTGELFF. CDR3 coding DNA: TGTGCCACCCACGGACAGGGTTACACCGGGGAGCTGTTTTTT.

The chain links TRBV19 to TRBJ2-2; D is perhaps TRBD2 (5 bases). Germline V CDR1 and CDR2: LNHDA, SQIVND (reference sequence). This CDR3 comprises 14 residues. The V and J ends lost 6 bases and 2 bases respectively, with 10 bases between them. CDR3 DNA sequence: TGTGCCAGTAGGCCTAGCCATAACACCGGGGAGCTGTTTTTT. Translating gives CASRPSHNTGELFF. Looking up the rest from reference TRBV19 and TRBJ2-2 gives the full variable domain: DGGITQSPKYLFRKEGQNVTLSCEQNLNHDAMYWYRQDPGQGLRLIYYSQIVNDFQKGDIAEGYSVSREKKESFPLTVTSAQKNPTAFYLCASRPSHNTGELFFGEGSRLTVL.

This clone was recorded once. The V gene is TRBV15, the J gene TRBJ2-3, with D possibly matching TRBD2 (6 bases). The germline V gene encodes CDR1 LNHNV and CDR2 YYDKDF (reference sequence). The V and J ends lost 8 bases and 3 bases respectively, with 15 bases between them. The CDR3 consists of 14 residues. The CDR3 nucleotides read TGTGCCACCCGTACCGAAGGGACTACAGATACGCAGTATTTT. This encodes CATRTEGTTDTQYF.

The chain joins TRBV28 to TRBJ2-2; D is perhaps TRBD2 (6 bases). Trimming stripped 7 bases from V and 6 bases from J, with 18 bases between. The CDR3 sequence is 15 residues long. Germline CDR1 and CDR2: MDHEN and SYDVKM. Here the CDR3 reads CASNLRDSRAGELFF. DNA of the CDR3: TGTGCCAGCAACCTACGGGACTCTCGGGCCGGGGAGCTGTTTTTT.

CDR3 nucleotide sequence: TGTGCCAGCAGCCCACGCTGGCTAGCGGGGGGGCCAGATACGCAGTATTTT. The encoded protein is CASSPRWLAGGPDTQYF. V is TRBV5-4 and J is TRBJ2-3, with 12 bases matching TRBD2. Trimming at V came to 4 bases and at J to 4 bases, leaving 10 bases not matched to a gene. This CDR3 contains 17 residues. The V gene's germline CDR1 is SGHNT and CDR2 YYREEE (reference sequence).

This rearrangement joins TRBV29-1 to TRBJ2-7; tentative D call: TRBD1 (6 bases). Trimming cost V 8 bases and J 4 bases, with 15 bases left between them. Per the germline V gene, CDR1 is SQVTM and CDR2 is ANQGSEA. The CDR3 spans 12 residues. The DNA for the CDR3 is TGCAGCTTTTGGACAGCCTCTTACGAGCAGTACTTC. It encodes CSFWTASYEQYF.

V is TRBV18 and J is TRBJ1-1, with D possibly TRBD1 on 6 matching bases. This CDR3 contains 15 residues. CDR1 and CDR2 (germline): KGHSH, LQKENI. Trimming removed 3 bases at V and 6 bases at J, with 17 bases between. The CDR3 here is CASSPINRVLAEAFF. Here the CDR3 DNA reads TGTGCCAGCTCACCGATAAACAGGGTTTTAGCTGAAGCTTTCTTT.

This sequence joins TRBV3-1 (or the pseudogene TRBV3-2) and TRBJ2-1; 7 positions agree with TRBD1. Germline trimming cut 3 bases from V and 6 bases from J; bases unmatched to any gene: 8. Germline values: CDR1 LGHDT, CDR2 YNNKEL (reference sequence). There are 15 residues in the CDR3. The CDR3 protein is CASSQRGPLGNEQFF. In DNA, the CDR3 is TGTGCCAGCAGCCAGAGGGGGCCCCTGGGCAATGAGCAGTTCTTC.

The V call is TRBV18, the J call TRBJ1-1; TRBD1 agrees at 8 bases. The V and J ends lost 6 bases and 3 bases, in that order; junction bases with no gene match: 0. CDR1 and CDR2 from the germline V gene are KGHSH and LQKENI. This CDR3 spans 12 amino acids. CDR3 loop: CASSGQDTEAFF. Written as DNA, the CDR3 is TGTGCCAGCTCGGGACAGGACACTGAAGCTTTCTTT.

CDR3 in amino acids: CASSLPGTVNYGYTF. CDR3 sequence (DNA): TGTGCCAGCAGTTTGCCTGGGACAGTCAACTATGGCTACACCTTC. V is TRBV28 and J is TRBJ1-2, with 7 bases that match TRBD1. The CDR3 length is 15 residues. CDR1 is MDHEN, CDR2 SYDVKM, per germline. The junction had 6 bases not matched to a gene; V was cut back by 3 bases and J by 2 bases.

V is TRBV9 and J is TRBJ1-6, with D unresolved. The CDR3 covers 14 residues. Germline V gene data show CDR1 as SGDLS and CDR2 as YYNGEE. V lost 3 bases and J 4 bases, leaving 8 bases between the germline ends. The CDR3 reads CASSGLGYNSPLHF. CDR3 coding DNA: TGTGCCAGCAGCGGACTAGGATATAATTCACCCCTCCACTTT.

The rearrangement joins TRBV12-3 or TRBV12-4 to TRBJ2-5; D is possibly TRBD1 (5 bases). The CDR3 loop spans 12 amino acids. V dropped 0 bases and J dropped 11 bases, with 10 bases sitting between them. The CDR3 sequence is CASSLALGVQYF. Here the CDR3 DNA reads TGTGCCAGCAGTTTAGCGCTAGGGGTACAGTACTTC.

This clone was seen just once. This chain joins TRBV13 and TRBJ2-1; TRBD2 might be the D (6 bases). Trimming shortened V by 3 bases and J by 4 bases, and 13 bases separated the two germline ends. The germline CDR1 and CDR2 sequences are PRHDT and FYEKMQ (reference sequence). CDR3 size: 15 residues. The CDR3 protein is CASSLGLTGYNEQFF. CDR3 coding DNA: TGTGCCAGCAGCTTGGGACTCACAGGTTACAATGAGCAGTTCTTC. Supplemented by reference TRBV13 and TRBJ2-1, the full variable domain reads AAGVIQSPRHLIKEKRETATLKCYPIPRHDTVYWYQQGPGQDPQFLISFYEKMQSDKGSIPDRFSAQQFSDYHSELNMSSLELGDSALYFCASSLGLTGYNEQFFGPGTRLTVL.

This clone was seen once. This rearrangement joins TRBV3-1 (or the pseudogene TRBV3-2) to TRBJ2-1; 7 nucleotides line up with TRBD2. Germline loops: CDR1 LGHDT, CDR2 YNNKEL (reference sequence). This CDR3 has 17 residues. The V segment lost 4 bases and the J segment 6 bases; nucleotides outside the gene matches: 15. Written as DNA, the CDR3 is TGTGCCAGCAGCCCCCGACCAGGGAGGGACTTTAGCAATGAGCAGTTCTTC. This codes for CASSPRPGRDFSNEQFF.